The 31 T cell receptor beta chains given below trace back to one sample, sequenced in a study of siplizumab effects on memory and regulatory T cells. TCRdb's copy holds only in-frame clones and misses some; the assay was immunoSEQ multiplex PCR. The table shows around 100,000 clones, with roughly 93% occurring only once. Source material: non-Treg CD4+ T cells sorted from blood. These receptor sequences come from a human donor in good health.

Only one count was recorded for this clone. The J gene is TRBJ2-5, the V gene TRBV5-1; D unclear. This CDR3 is built from 13 residues. CDR1 and CDR2 from the germline V gene are SGHRS and YFSETQ. V was pared by 0 bases and J by 2 bases, with 5 bases between. The CDR3: CASSLVLQETQYF. The DNA of the CDR3 is TGCGCCAGCAGCTTGGTGTTACAAGAGACCCAGTACTTC.

This chain connects TRBV18 to TRBJ1-4; 7 bases map to TRBD1. Germline values: CDR1 KGHSH, CDR2 LQKENI. CDR3 length: 17 amino acids. After removal of 6 bases from V and 5 bases from J, the junction contained 15 bases not matched to a gene. CDR3 sequence (DNA): TGTGCCAGCTCTCCGGGACAGTCAATCCACCCAAATGAAAAACTGTTTTTT. It is translated as CASSPGQSIHPNEKLFF.

This chain joins TRBV7-6 and TRBJ2-5; D is possibly TRBD1 (6 bases). Between the trimmed V and J ends, which lost 4 bases and 5 bases, there was a span of 17 bases. The CDR3 contains 15 residues. The germline CDR1 and CDR2 sequences are SGHVS and FNYEAQ. The CDR3 DNA follows: TGTGCCAGCAGCTATCAATTCTCAGGGGATGAGACCCAGTACTTC. Amino acid sequence: CASSYQFSGDETQYF. The variable domain in full, completed from reference TRBV7-6 and TRBJ2-5, reads GAGVSQSPRYKVTKRGQDVALRCDPISGHVSLYWYRQALGQGPEFLTYFNYEAQQDKSGLPNDRFSAERPEGSISTLTIQRTEQRDSAMYRCASSYQFSGDETQYFGPGTRLLVL.

This chain uses TRBV6-5 with TRBJ1-2; TRBD1 aligns across 9 bases. This CDR3 contains 14 residues. Germline values: CDR1 MNHEY, CDR2 SVGAGI. The V and J ends lost 6 bases and 7 bases, in that order; junction bases with no gene match: 9. The CDR3 reads CASRPGQGMFGYTF. CDR3 in DNA: TGTGCCAGCAGACCAGGACAGGGGATGTTTGGCTACACCTTC.

The chain joins TRBV9 to TRBJ1-4; no clear D. Germline lookup yields CDR1 SGDLS and CDR2 YYNGEE. The germline V and J ends were trimmed by 7 bases and 5 bases, with 15 bases remaining between them. The CDR3 runs to 14 residues. The CDR3 DNA follows: TGTGCCAGCGGTCCTCTAGGGCAAAATGAAAAACTGTTTTTT. Amino acid sequence: CASGPLGQNEKLFF. Filled out from reference TRBV9 and TRBJ1-4, the complete variable domain reads DSGVTQTPKHLITATGQRVTLRCSPRSGDLSVYWYQQSLDQGLQFLIQYYNGEERAKGNILERFSAQQFPDLHSELNLSSLELGDSALYFCASGPLGQNEKLFFGSGTQLSVL.

The chain recombines TRBV7-9 with TRBJ2-5; TRBD1 might be the D (7 bases). The CDR3 contains 15 residues. Germline V gene sequence: CDR1 SEHNR, CDR2 FQNEAQ (reference sequence). V was clipped by 5 bases and J by 5 bases, with 18 bases between them. This chain's CDR3 is CASSMEGARRETQYF. DNA for the CDR3: TGTGCCAGCAGCATGGAGGGGGCGCGACGGGAGACCCAGTACTTC.

The rearrangement links TRBV9 to TRBJ1-1; D not certain. The CDR3 sequence is 14 residues long. V was trimmed by 4 bases and J by 0 bases, leaving 10 bases between them. Germline V gives CDR1 SGDLS, CDR2 YYNGEE. The DNA for the CDR3 is TGTGCCAGCAGCCCTAGCCACATGAACACTGAAGCTTTCTTT. Translation: CASSPSHMNTEAFF.

The V and J genes are TRBV7-3 and TRBJ2-1; 11 bases map to TRBD2. The CDR3 spans 14 residues. V lost 6 bases and J lost 4; bases outside the gene matches: 2. The germline V gene has CDR1 SGHTA and CDR2 FQGTGA. The CDR3 bases are TGTGCCAGCAGTACTAGCGGGAGTTACAATGAGCAGTTCTTC. Translating it yields CASSTSGSYNEQFF. Complete variable domain (other parts from reference TRBV7-3 and TRBJ2-1): GAGVSQTPSNKVTEKGKYVELRCDPISGHTALYWYRQSLGQGPEFLIYFQGTGAADDSGLPNDRFFAVRPEGSVSTLKIQRTERGDSAVYLCASSTSGSYNEQFFGPGTRLTVL.

The chain has TRBV6-1 and TRBJ2-1; 12 positions match TRBD2. V lost 4 bases, J lost 7 bases, and 5 bases stayed unmatched. CDR1 MNHNS and CDR2 SASEGT come from the germline V gene. This CDR3 is 15 amino acids long. The CDR3 region is CASSATSGRSNEQFF. Written as DNA, the CDR3 is TGTGCCAGCAGTGCCACTAGCGGGAGGAGTAATGAGCAGTTCTTC.

The CDR3 reads CASSGLAGGSNNEQFF. For the CDR3, the DNA is TGTGCCAGCAGTGGACTAGCGGGAGGGTCTAACAATGAGCAGTTCTTC. The chain couples TRBV6-1 to TRBJ2-1, with 14 bases matching TRBD2. V lost 4 bases to trimming and J lost 5 bases; unmatched junction nucleotides: 4. CDR1 and CDR2 from the germline V gene are MNHNS and SASEGT. CDR3 length: 16 amino acids.

The genes are TRBV7-2 and TRBJ2-3, with D maybe TRBD1 (6 bases). Per germline, CDR1 SGHTA and CDR2 FQGNSA. Trimming removed 1 base from V and 3 bases from J, with 11 bases in between. CDR3 length: 15 amino acids. In DNA, the CDR3 is TGTGCCAGCAGCTTAGATGGACAGCCGACAGATACGCAGTATTTT. Protein product: CASSLDGQPTDTQYF.

The chain carries TRBV7-9 and TRBJ2-4; D gene unclear. The CDR3 is made up of 16 amino acids. V was trimmed by 0 bases and J by 0 bases, leaving 9 bases between them. Looked up from germline, CDR1 is SEHNR and CDR2 is FQNEAQ (reference sequence). The CDR3: CASSLAGQIAKNIQYF. Here the CDR3 DNA reads TGTGCCAGCAGCTTAGCAGGGCAGATAGCCAAAAACATTCAGTACTTC.

This sequence joins TRBV5-1 and TRBJ2-2; 8 bases align to TRBD1. The CDR3 length is 16 residues. V was clipped by 4 bases and J by 0 bases; unmatched bases: 5. Germline CDR1 is SGHRS and CDR2 is YFSETQ. The CDR3, as DNA: TGCGCCAGCAGCATCGGACAGGGCGCGAACACCGGGGAGCTGTTTTTT. Amino acids: CASSIGQGANTGELFF.

V and J are TRBV7-3 and TRBJ2-2, with D maybe TRBD1 (5 bases). The CDR3 consists of 14 residues. Looked up from germline, CDR1 is SGHTA and CDR2 is FQGTGA. Trimming took 5 bases from V and 2 from J, leaving 9 bases between them. DNA of the CDR3: TGTGCCAGCAGCCCACAGGTTAACACCGGGGAGCTGTTTTTT. Amino acids: CASSPQVNTGELFF.

The rearrangement uses TRBV9 and TRBJ1-1; D ambiguous. Trimming took 4 bases from V and 8 from J, leaving 12 bases between them. The CDR3 contains 12 residues. Per germline, CDR1 SGDLS and CDR2 YYNGEE. Here the CDR3 reads CASSPAIGEAFF. In nucleotides, the CDR3 is TGTGCCAGCAGCCCCGCCATTGGGGAAGCTTTCTTT. The full variable domain, in which reference TRBV9 and TRBJ1-1 provide the parts outside the CDR3, is DSGVTQTPKHLITATGQRVTLRCSPRSGDLSVYWYQQSLDQGLQFLIQYYNGEERAKGNILERFSAQQFPDLHSELNLSSLELGDSALYFCASSPAIGEAFFGQGTRLTVV.

J is TRBJ1-5 and V is TRBV30; no clear D. This CDR3 has 14 amino acids. CDR1 is GTSNPN and CDR2 is SVGIG in the germline V gene (reference sequence). V was clipped by 2 bases and J by 2 bases, with 10 bases between them. The CDR3 loop reads CAWSKGSGNQPQHF. The CDR3 coding sequence is TGTGCCTGGAGTAAGGGATCGGGCAATCAGCCCCAGCATTTT.

The chain joins TRBV11-2 to TRBJ1-1; TRBD1 aligns across 9 bases. Per germline, CDR1 SGHAT and CDR2 FQNNGV. The CDR3 has 15 residues. The J segment lost 2 bases and the V segment lost 5 bases, leaving 6 bases of the junction unmatched. The CDR3 region is CASSVVQGANTEAFF. The CDR3 DNA is TGTGCCAGCAGCGTCGTACAGGGGGCTAACACTGAAGCTTTCTTT.

V gene TRBV5-4 combines with J gene TRBJ1-1, with 7 bases aligning to TRBD1. The CDR3 loop spans 16 amino acids. J gave up 5 bases and V 6 bases, and 16 bases lay outside the gene matches. Per germline, CDR1 SGHNT and CDR2 YYREEE (reference sequence). Here the CDR3 DNA reads TGTGCCAGCAACTCCCAGGGGGGAACGAGGTATACTGAAGCTTTCTTT. It translates to CASNSQGGTRYTEAFF.

The CDR3 coding sequence is TGTGCCAGCAGCCCCCCAGGACTAGCGGGGTCCTACGAGCAGTACTTC. Encoded protein: CASSPPGLAGSYEQYF. The chain joins TRBV28 to TRBJ2-7; 12 bases are a match to TRBD2. The CDR3 consists of 16 residues. The V gene's germline CDR1 is MDHEN and CDR2 SYDVKM. The trim removed 6 bases at V and 1 base at J, leaving 7 bases unmatched.

The rearrangement uses TRBV28 and TRBJ2-2; a possible D gene is TRBD2 (5 bases). The germline V gene has CDR1 MDHEN and CDR2 SYDVKM. V lost 11 bases to trimming and J lost 4 bases, with 14 bases between them. The CDR3 spans 13 residues. The CDR3 coding sequence is TGTGCCGGCACTAGATCGGGCACCGGGGAGCTGTTTTTT. Translated: CAGTRSGTGELFF.

The CDR3 DNA reads as TGTGCCAGCAGCTTAGATAGGACTAGCGGGAGTGCAGATACGCAGTATTTT. This sequence encodes CASSLDRTSGSADTQYF. The chain combines TRBV7-9 with TRBJ2-3, with 13 bases fitting TRBD2. V was clipped by 1 base and J by 4 bases; unmatched bases: 5. The germline gives CDR1 SEHNR, CDR2 FQNEAQ (reference sequence). This CDR3 is built from 17 residues.

This clone was detected a few times. This chain uses TRBV5-1 with TRBJ2-7; D is possibly TRBD1 or TRBD2 (5 bases each). CDR3 size: 16 residues. V was shortened by 6 bases and J by 4 bases, with 23 bases between the two germline ends. CDR1 is SGHRS, CDR2 YFSETQ, per germline. The DNA of the CDR3 is TGCGCCAGCAATCTGGGGCGCTCGGTCCGGGGTTACGAGCAGTACTTC. Its protein is CASNLGRSVRGYEQYF.

V and J are TRBV2 and TRBJ2-7; perhaps TRBD2 as D (5 bases). Per the germline V gene, CDR1 is SNHLY and CDR2 is FYNNEI. The CDR3 consists of 13 residues. V was trimmed by 4 bases and J by 6 bases, leaving 13 bases between them. CDR3 protein: CASSAGVPPEQYF. The DNA of the CDR3 is TGTGCCAGCAGTGCCGGGGTCCCCCCCGAGCAGTACTTC. Drawing the rest from reference TRBV2 and TRBJ2-7, the complete variable domain is EPEVTQTPSHQVTQMGQEVILRCVPISNHLYFYWYRQILGQKVEFLVSFYNNEISEKSEIFDDQFSVERPDGSNFTLKIRSTKLEDSAMYFCASSAGVPPEQYFGPGTRLTVT.

The rearrangement joins TRBV6-1 to TRBJ2-3; possibly TRBD1 or TRBD2 for D (5 bases each). The germline gives CDR1 MNHNS, CDR2 SASEGT. The CDR3 totals 14 residues. V was pared by 7 bases and J by 1 base, with 12 bases between. The CDR3 coding sequence is TGTGCCAGCATACGGGGCCTGGGCACAGATACGCAGTATTTT. Protein sequence: CASIRGLGTDTQYF.

The J gene is TRBJ2-7, the V gene TRBV6-5, with D possibly being TRBD1 or TRBD2 (5 bases each). The CDR3 extends over 16 amino acids. CDR1 is MNHEY, CDR2 SVGAGI, per germline. With 0 bases removed from V and 4 bases from J, the gap between germline ends came to 16 bases. The CDR3 sequence is CASSYSAPPEGYEQYF. CDR3 nucleotide sequence: TGTGCCAGCAGTTACTCGGCTCCACCCGAGGGGTACGAGCAGTACTTC.

The chain is built from TRBV5-4 and TRBJ2-5, with 9 bases aligning to TRBD2. The length of the CDR3 is 17 residues. CDR1 is SGHNT, CDR2 YYREEE, per germline (reference sequence). The J segment lost 1 base and the V segment lost 6 bases, leaving 13 bases of the junction unmatched. The CDR3 reads CASTHGGGTSPQETQYF. The DNA for the CDR3 is TGTGCCAGCACCCACGGGGGGGGGACTAGCCCCCAAGAGACCCAGTACTTC. The variable domain in full, with the rest retrieved from reference TRBV5-4 and TRBJ2-5, is ETGVTQSPTHLIKTRGQQVTLRCSSQSGHNTVSWYQQALGQGPQFIFQYYREEENGRGNFPPRFSGLQFPNYSSELNVNALELDDSALYLCASTHGGGTSPQETQYFGPGTRLLVL.

The rearrangement links TRBV6-5 to TRBJ2-5, with TRBD1 identical over 10 bases. Germline V lookup: CDR1 MNHEY, CDR2 SVGAGI. After removal of 5 bases from V and 1 base from J, the junction contained 1 base not matched to a gene. The CDR3 consists of 14 residues. CDR3 coding DNA: TGTGCCAGCAGTCGGGACAGGGGCCAAGAGACCCAGTACTTC. This sequence encodes CASSRDRGQETQYF.

The chain has TRBV2 and TRBJ1-5; D uncertain. The V gene lost 4 bases and the J gene lost 0 bases, with 10 bases spanning the gap. The germline CDR1 and CDR2 sequences are SNHLY and FYNNEI. This CDR3 has 15 amino acids. In nucleotides, the CDR3 is TGTGCCAGCAGTGTAGGTCAGCCTAGCAATCAGCCCCAGCATTTT. It is translated as CASSVGQPSNQPQHF.

CDR3 sequence reads: CARRTGFGSPLHF. Written as DNA, the CDR3 is TGTGCCAGAAGGACAGGGTTTGGTTCACCCCTCCACTTT. The V gene is TRBV6-4, the J gene TRBJ1-6; the match to TRBD1 covers 8 bases. The junction had 7 bases not matched to a gene; V was cut back by 9 bases and J by 9 bases. The CDR3 spans 13 residues. Germline values: CDR1 MRHNA, CDR2 SNTAGT.

The chain joins TRBV5-1 to TRBJ2-1, with 15 bases matching TRBD2. The CDR3 covers 16 residues. V shed 4 bases, J shed 10 bases, and the junction held 9 bases outside the gene matches. Germline V gene sequence: CDR1 SGHRS, CDR2 YFSETQ. CDR3 protein: CASSVEGLAGGREQFF. CDR3 nucleotide sequence: TGCGCCAGCAGCGTAGAGGGACTAGCGGGAGGTCGGGAGCAGTTCTTC.

This clone was picked up one time. This chain uses TRBV27 with TRBJ2-7; 11 bases map to TRBD2. Germline trimming cut 5 bases from V and 2 bases from J; bases unmatched to any gene: 5. Germline CDR1 reads MNHEY; CDR2 reads SMNVEV (reference sequence). This CDR3 region has 15 residues. The CDR3 region is CASSTSSGRPYEQYF. DNA of the CDR3: TGTGCCAGCAGTACTTCTAGCGGGAGGCCCTACGAGCAGTACTTC.